These T cell receptor beta chains were read from a single sample in a study of T-cell reconstitution after alpha-beta-depleted transplantation in children. TCRdb ran MiXCR on the PCR reads and lists one entry per CDR3 protein. The sample records 300,000 to 400,000 distinct CDR3 sequences, more than 20% being singletons. This specimen was PBMCs, mostly from graft donor cells, taken 180 days after TCRalphabeta/CD19-depleted stem cell transplant. The receptors were gathered from a male patient aged 5 to 17 who had a stem cell transplant for acute lymphoblastic leukemia, so the T cells may come from the graft donor. Both conserved end residues are trimmed from each CDR3. The size of a clone is reported for some rows only, either as once, few or many, or as a class for expanded clones.

V gene	clone size	J gene	CDR3 protein
TRBV5-1	few	TRBJ2-5	ASSLVQSRGETQY
TRBV11-2	few	TRBJ1-1	ASSVGGSEAF
TRBV6-2/TRBV6-3	few	TRBJ2-3	ASGGGNTDTQY
TRBV11-1	NA	TRBJ2-7	ASSLRLAGAPQEDEQY
TRBV20-1	few	TRBJ1-6	SARKVRDSSYNSPLH
TRBV29-1	few	TRBJ2-5	SVERVPPWETQY
TRBV7-9	NA	TRBJ2-1	ASGLGNNEQF
TRBV9	NA	TRBJ2-1	ASSVEGDEQF
TRBV5-1	many	TRBJ2-1	ASTLNTDKSEQF
TRBV5-1	NA	TRBJ1-5	ASSQGDRVGQPQH
TRBV27	few	TRBJ2-2	ASSLSGSGTGELF
TRBV5-1	NA	TRBJ2-5	ASSPRVSQETQY
TRBV30	NA	TRBJ1-5	AWSPQGRQPQH
TRBV5-1	NA	TRBJ2-7	ASSLAPLSGTGSYEQY
TRBV20-1	few	TRBJ2-1	SAPGLAGGLVYEQF
TRBV11-1	NA	TRBJ2-3	ASSLGSIAVILTDTQY
TRBV11-2	NA	TRBJ1-1	ASSPRRAGVAEAF
TRBV7-6	NA	TRBJ2-5	ASSLVGPQGLAGGEWETQY
TRBV18	few	TRBJ2-7	ASSPVTGGLEQY
TRBV7-6	few	TRBJ2-7	ASSLSRASYEQY
TRBV5-5	few	TRBJ1-4	ASSFGGLTTNEKLF
TRBV4-1	NA	TRBJ2-5	ASSQGQLRETQY
TRBV12-3/TRBV12-4	few	TRBJ2-1	ASRPEGTYYNEQF
TRBV29-1	few	TRBJ1-5	SVAEGWGQGLQPQH
TRBV5-5	NA	TRBJ2-2	ASSLVPTNTGELF
TRBV4-2	NA	TRBJ2-4	ASSQWRTSGKNIQY
TRBV5-6	NA	TRBJ2-1	ASSLWVNEQF
TRBV7-9	few	TRBJ2-1	ASSLVGGKNNEQF
TRBV30	NA	TRBJ1-5	AWSDHSNQPQH
TRBV5-1	NA	TRBJ2-1	ASSLVGLAGEQF
TRBV27	NA	TRBJ2-1	ASSARTGAKQF
TRBV6-1	NA	TRBJ2-1	ASGLLAGLYNEQF
TRBV2	NA	TRBJ2-3	ASSDQGLLSTDTQY
TRBV7-6	NA	TRBJ2-6	ASSPRTVSSGANVLT
TRBV9	few	TRBJ2-2	ASSVGAHPWLF
TRBV20-1	NA	TRBJ1-1	SARRTQGVMNTEAF
TRBV14	NA	TRBJ2-1	ASSQVLAGFSYNEQF
TRBV27	NA	TRBJ2-7	ASSLSTGSPPYEQY
TRBV12-3/TRBV12-4	NA	TRBJ1-2	ASSFDDSARYGDT
TRBV4-1	few	TRBJ2-7	ASSQVLARALEQY
TRBV5-6	few	TRBJ2-7	ASSLPRTSEIGQY
TRBV7-9	few	TRBJ2-3	ASDIVEGSSFTDTQY
TRBV11-1	NA	TRBJ1-1	ASSLVRTNRNTEAF
TRBV25-1	NA	TRBJ2-5	ASGSGHLNLETQY
TRBV6-5	NA	TRBJ1-5	ASSYSDRGNQPQH
TRBV5-6	few	TRBJ2-1	ASSPSGRGYNEQF
TRBV19	few	TRBJ2-7	ASSIGTGGHYEQY
TRBV2	few	TRBJ2-7	ASLWRGYEQY
TRBV5-1	NA	TRBJ2-7	ASSFPPGSYEQY
TRBV29-1	NA	TRBJ1-3	SDVRDSVSGNTIY
TRBV6-1	NA	TRBJ1-1	ASSTLTAMNTEAF
TRBV5-5	NA	TRBJ2-7	ASTWTGGLGSYEQY
TRBV10-3	NA	TRBJ2-3	AINPGLSPTDTQY
TRBV20-1	NA	TRBJ2-1	SAPWRANEQF
TRBV19	NA	TRBJ2-1	ASSMASVGDPSYNEQF
TRBV27	NA	TRBJ2-5	ASSRQGETQY
TRBV19	NA	TRBJ1-1	ASSVTGGSTEAF
TRBV15	NA	TRBJ2-5	ATSRGGKQQETQY
TRBV6-1	NA	TRBJ2-1	ASSESKARIYNEQF